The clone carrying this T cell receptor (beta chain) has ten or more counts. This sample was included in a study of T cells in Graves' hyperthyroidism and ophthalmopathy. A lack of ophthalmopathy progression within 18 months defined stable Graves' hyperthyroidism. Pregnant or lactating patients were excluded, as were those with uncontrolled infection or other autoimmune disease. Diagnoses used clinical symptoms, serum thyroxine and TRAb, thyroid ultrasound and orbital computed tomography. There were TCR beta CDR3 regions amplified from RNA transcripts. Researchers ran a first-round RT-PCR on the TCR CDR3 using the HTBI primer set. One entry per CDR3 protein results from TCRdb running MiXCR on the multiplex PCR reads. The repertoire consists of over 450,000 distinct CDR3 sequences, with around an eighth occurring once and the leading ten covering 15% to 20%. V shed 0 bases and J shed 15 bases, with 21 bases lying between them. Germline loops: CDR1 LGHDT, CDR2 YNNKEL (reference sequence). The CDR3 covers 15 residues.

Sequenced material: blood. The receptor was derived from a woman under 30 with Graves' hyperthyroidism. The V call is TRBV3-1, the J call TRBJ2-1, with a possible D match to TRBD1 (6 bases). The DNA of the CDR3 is TGTGCCAGCAGCCAAGAAAGGGCCCTCCTAGGGGGTTGGTTCTTC. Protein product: CASSQERALLGGWFF.